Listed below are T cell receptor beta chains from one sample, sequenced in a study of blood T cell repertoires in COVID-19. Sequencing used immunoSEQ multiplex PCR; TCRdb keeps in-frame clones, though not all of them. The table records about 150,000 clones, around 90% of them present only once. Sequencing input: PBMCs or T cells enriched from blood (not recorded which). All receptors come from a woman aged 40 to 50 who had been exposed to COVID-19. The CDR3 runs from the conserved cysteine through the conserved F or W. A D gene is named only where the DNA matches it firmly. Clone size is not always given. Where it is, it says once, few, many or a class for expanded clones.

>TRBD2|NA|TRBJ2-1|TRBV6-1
TGTGCCAGCAGTGAGACTAGCGGAGGCAGCAATGAGCAGTTCTTC
CASSETSGGSNEQFF
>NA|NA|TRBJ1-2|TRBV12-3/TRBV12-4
TGTGCCAGCAGCCAGGACAGTCTCTATGGCTACACCTTC
CASSQDSLYGYTF
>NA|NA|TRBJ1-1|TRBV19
TGTGCCAGTAGTCCCTCAGGCACTGAAGCTTTCTTT
CASSPSGTEAFF
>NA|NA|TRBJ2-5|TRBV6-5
TGTGCCAGCAGCGCGGGGATCGTAAAAGAGACCCAGTACTTC
CASSAGIVKETQYF
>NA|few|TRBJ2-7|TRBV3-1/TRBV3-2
TGTGCCAGCAGCCAAGACGGGAGTGTCAACGAGCAGTACTTC
CASSQDGSVNEQYF
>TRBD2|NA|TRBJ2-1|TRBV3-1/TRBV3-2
TGTGCCAGCAGCCAATCGGTCCTGCGGCTAGCGGAGACAGCCCCTTACAATGAGCAGTTCTTC
CASSQSVLRLAETAPYNEQFF
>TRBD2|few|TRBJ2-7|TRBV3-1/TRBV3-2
TGTGCCAGCAGCAAGAGACTAGCGGGAAGTTACGAGCAGTACTTC
CASSKRLAGSYEQYF
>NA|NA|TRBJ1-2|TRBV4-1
TGCGCCAGCAGCCAAGAAGGGGTCAGTAGGGGCTACACCTTC
CASSQEGVSRGYTF
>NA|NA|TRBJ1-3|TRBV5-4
TGTGCCAGCAGCCCCTCGCAGGGCGCATCTGGAAACACCATATATTTT
CASSPSQGASGNTIYF
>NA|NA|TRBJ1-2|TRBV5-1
TGCGCCAGCAGCTTGCCCACGGCGGTCGCTGGTGGCTACACCTTC
CASSLPTAVAGGYTF
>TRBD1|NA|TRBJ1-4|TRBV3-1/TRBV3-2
TGTGCCAGCAGCCACAGGGGACAGAGTGAAAAACTGTTTTTT
CASSHRGQSEKLFF
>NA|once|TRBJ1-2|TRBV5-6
TGTGCCAGCAGCTTGGTGACAGCTAACTATGGCTACACCTTC
CASSLVTANYGYTF
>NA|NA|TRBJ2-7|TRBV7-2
TGTGCCAGCAGCCGTCTTGCGGGATCATACGAGCAGTACTTC
CASSRLAGSYEQYF
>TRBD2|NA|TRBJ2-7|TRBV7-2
TGTGCCAGCAGCCGCCAGCGGGAGGTGTACTACGAGCAGTACTTC
CASSRQREVYYEQYF
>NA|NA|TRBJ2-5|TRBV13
TGTGCCAGCAGCTTGGCAGGGGGGGAGACCCAGTACTTC
CASSLAGGETQYF
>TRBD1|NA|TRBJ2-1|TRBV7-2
TGTGCCAGCAGCCATTATTTCGAAACAGGGGTAGATGAGCAGTTCTTC
CASSHYFETGVDEQFF
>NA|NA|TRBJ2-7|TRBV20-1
TGCAGTGCTAGCTTAGGGGCCGAGCAGTACTTC
CSASLGAEQYF
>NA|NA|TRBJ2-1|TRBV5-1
TGCGCCAGCAGCTTGTATTTTGCGGGACTCGATGAGCAGTTCTTC
CASSLYFAGLDEQFF
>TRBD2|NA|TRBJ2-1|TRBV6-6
TGTGCCAGCAGTTACCCACTAGCGGGGGACAATGAGCAGTTCTTC
CASSYPLAGDNEQFF
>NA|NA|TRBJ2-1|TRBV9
TGTGCCAGCAGCGCAGGGACTCAGGAGTTCTTC
CASSAGTQEFF
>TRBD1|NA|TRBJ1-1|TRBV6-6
TGTGCCAGCAGTTACATGACAGGGACTGAAGCTTTCTTT
CASSYMTGTEAFF
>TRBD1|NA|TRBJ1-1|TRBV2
TGTGCCAGCAGGCGAGACAGGGCCTTAAGTTGGGAAGCTTTCTTT
CASRRDRALSWEAFF
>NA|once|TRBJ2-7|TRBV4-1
TGCGCCAGCAGCCAAGTAGGGGCCCACGAGCAGTACTTC
CASSQVGAHEQYF
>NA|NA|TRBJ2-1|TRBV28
TGTGCCAGCTCTTTGCGGGTCCATGAGCAGTTCTTC
CASSLRVHEQFF
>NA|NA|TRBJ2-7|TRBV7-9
TGTGCCAGCACCCCCCTGTCTTCCTACGAGCAGTACTTC
CASTPLSSYEQYF
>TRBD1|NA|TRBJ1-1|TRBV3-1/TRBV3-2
TGTGCCAGCAACCCGGGACAGGGGAACACTGAAGCTTTCTTT
CASNPGQGNTEAFF
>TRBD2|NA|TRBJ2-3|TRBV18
TGTGCCAGCTCACCTCCGGGACTAGCGGGGACCACAGATACGCAGTATTTT
CASSPPGLAGTTDTQYF
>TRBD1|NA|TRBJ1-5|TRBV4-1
TGCGCCAGCAGCCAGGACAGGGGGCTGGTTCAGCCCCAGCATTTT
CASSQDRGLVQPQHF
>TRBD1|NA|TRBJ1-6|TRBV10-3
TGTGCCATCAGTGAGGGGGGACAGGGAGGTTCACCCCTCCACTTT
CAISEGGQGGSPLHF
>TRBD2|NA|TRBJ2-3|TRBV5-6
TGTGCCAGCAGCCCCGGGACTAGCGGGTCTAGCACAGATACGCAGTATTTT
CASSPGTSGSSTDTQYF
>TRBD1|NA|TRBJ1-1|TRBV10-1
TGCGCCAGCAGTGTTGGACAGGGAAACACTGAAGCTTTCTTT
CASSVGQGNTEAFF
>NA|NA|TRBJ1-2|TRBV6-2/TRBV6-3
TGTGCCAGCAGTTACGGTCCGGGATTTAACTATGGCTACACCTTC
CASSYGPGFNYGYTF
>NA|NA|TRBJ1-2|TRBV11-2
TGTGCCAGCAGCTTAGGCCATCAGGGTAAAGGCTACACCTTC
CASSLGHQGKGYTF
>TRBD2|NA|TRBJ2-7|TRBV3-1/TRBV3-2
TGTGCCAGCAGCCAGGGACTAGCGGGAGGATCCTACGAGCAGTACTTC
CASSQGLAGGSYEQYF
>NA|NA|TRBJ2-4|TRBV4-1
TGCGCCAGCAGCCAAGTTGTAGTAGCCAAAAACATTCAGTACTTC
CASSQVVVAKNIQYF
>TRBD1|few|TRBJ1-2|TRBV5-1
TGCGCCAGCAGCTTAGGGACAGGGGGCGCAAGGAGTGGCTACACCTTC
CASSLGTGGARSGYTF
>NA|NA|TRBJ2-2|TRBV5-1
TGCGCCAGCAGCTTGACCGAGCCGAACACCGGGGAGCTGTTTTTT
CASSLTEPNTGELFF
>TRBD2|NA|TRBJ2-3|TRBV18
TGTGCCAGCTCACCCACGCGGATAGCGGGAGGCACAGATACGCAGTATTTT
CASSPTRIAGGTDTQYF
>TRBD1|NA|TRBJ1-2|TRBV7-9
TGTGCCAGCACTGAGGGGGCGCTGGGCTACACCTTC
CASTEGALGYTF
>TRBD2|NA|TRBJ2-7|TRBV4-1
TGCGCCAGCAGCCAAGATAGCGGGACTAGGTACGAGCAGTACTTC
CASSQDSGTRYEQYF
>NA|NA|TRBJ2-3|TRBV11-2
TGTGCCAGCAGCTTAGTAAGGGGTTTCACAGATACGCAGTATTTT
CASSLVRGFTDTQYF
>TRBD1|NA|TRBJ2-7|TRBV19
TGTGCCAGTAGCACCTGGACAGGGATGAACGAGCAGTACTTC
CASSTWTGMNEQYF
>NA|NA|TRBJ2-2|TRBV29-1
TGCAGCGTTGTTCGGAACACCGGGGAGCTGTTTTTT
CSVVRNTGELFF
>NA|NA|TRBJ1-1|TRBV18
TGTGCCACCGGATTGGGGGGGCGGGACACTGAAGCTTTCTTT
CATGLGGRDTEAFF
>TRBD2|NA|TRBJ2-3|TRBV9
TGTGCCAGCAGCCTAGCGGGAGCTATAGATACGCAGTATTTT
CASSLAGAIDTQYF
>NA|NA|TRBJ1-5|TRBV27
TGTGCCAGCGGAGGGGCGTTGGGGCAGCCCCAGCATTTT
CASGGALGQPQHF
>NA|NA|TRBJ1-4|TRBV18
TGTGCCAGCTCAGCGGACACAGGACTGTTTTTT
CASSADTGLFF
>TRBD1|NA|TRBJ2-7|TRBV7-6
TGTGCCAGCAGCTTAGGTCACGCAGGGGGCGCAGACTACGAGCAGTACTTC
CASSLGHAGGADYEQYF
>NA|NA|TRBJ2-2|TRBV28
TGTGCCACCATTAGGGGTACCGGGGAGCTGTTTTTT
CATIRGTGELFF
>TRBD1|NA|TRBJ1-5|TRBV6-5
TGTGCCAGCAGTCGAGACAGGGATGGCAATCAGCCCCAGCATTTT
CASSRDRDGNQPQHF
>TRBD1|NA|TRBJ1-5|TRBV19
TGTGCCAGTAGGACAGGGGTGAGGAGCAATCAGCCCCAGCATTTT
CASRTGVRSNQPQHF
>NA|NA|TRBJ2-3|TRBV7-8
TGTGCCAGCAGCTTGTCTAGCTTGCCTAGCACAGATACGCAGTATTTT
CASSLSSLPSTDTQYF
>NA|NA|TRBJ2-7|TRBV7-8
TGTGCCAGCAGCAGCCCCCACGACAGACCATACGAGGAGCAGTACTTC
CASSSPHDRPYEEQYF
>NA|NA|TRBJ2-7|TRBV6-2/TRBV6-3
TGTGCCAGCAGTTACTCGTTTAGAACCTACGAGCAGTACTTC
CASSYSFRTYEQYF
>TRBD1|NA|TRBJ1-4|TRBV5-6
TGTGCCAGCAGCTTCTTGGACAGGGAGTTTGAAAAACTGTTTTTT
CASSFLDREFEKLFF